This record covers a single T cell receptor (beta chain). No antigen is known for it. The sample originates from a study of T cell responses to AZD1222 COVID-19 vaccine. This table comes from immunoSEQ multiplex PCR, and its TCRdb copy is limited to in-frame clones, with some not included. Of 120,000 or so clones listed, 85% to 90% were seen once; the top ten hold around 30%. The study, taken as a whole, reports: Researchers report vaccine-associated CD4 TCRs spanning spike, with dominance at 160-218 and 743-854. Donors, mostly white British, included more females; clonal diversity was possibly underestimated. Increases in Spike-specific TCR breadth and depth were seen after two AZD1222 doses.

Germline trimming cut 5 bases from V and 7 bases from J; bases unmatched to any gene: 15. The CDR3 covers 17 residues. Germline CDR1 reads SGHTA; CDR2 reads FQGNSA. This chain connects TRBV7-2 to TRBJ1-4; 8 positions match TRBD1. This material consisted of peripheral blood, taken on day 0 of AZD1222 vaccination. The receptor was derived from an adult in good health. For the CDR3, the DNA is TGTGCCAGCAGCCTATATCCCCAGGGGGCCCGGGGTGAAAAACTGTTTTTT. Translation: CASSLYPQGARGEKLFF.